These 9 T cell receptor beta chains share one sample of origin, sequenced in a study of T cell responses to AZD1222 COVID-19 vaccine. Assay: immunoSEQ multiplex PCR; the TCRdb copy retains only in-frame clones and omits some. The table shows 150,000 to 200,000 clones, with 90% occurring only once. Sequences were derived from peripheral blood, sampled 28 days after the second AZD1222 dose. Receptors were obtained from an adult who received the AZD1222 COVID-19 vaccine.

The V and J genes are TRBV2 and TRBJ1-2; possible D gene TRBD1, 5 bases. The CDR3 extends over 14 amino acids. Germline loops: CDR1 SNHLY, CDR2 FYNNEI. The ends were cut back, 6 bases at V and 1 base at J, with 12 bases in the middle. For the CDR3, the DNA is TGTGCCAGCAGGGGCCACAGGATTAACTATGGCTACACCTTC. Amino acids: CASRGHRINYGYTF. The variable domain in full, completed from reference TRBV2 and TRBJ1-2, reads EPEVTQTPSHQVTQMGQEVILRCVPISNHLYFYWYRQILGQKVEFLVSFYNNEISEKSEIFDDQFSVERPDGSNFTLKIRSTKLEDSAMYFCASRGHRINYGYTFGSGTRLTVV.

The rearrangement joins TRBV18 to TRBJ1-2; the D is unclear. V was pared by 3 bases and J by 0 bases, with 14 bases between. The CDR3 length is 16 residues. Germline loops: CDR1 KGHSH, CDR2 LQKENI. The CDR3 bases are TGTGCCAGCTCACCCGGGTTCCATTCCCCTAACTATGGCTACACCTTC. Translating gives CASSPGFHSPNYGYTF.

J is TRBJ2-5 and V is TRBV7-2; D uncertain. The germline V and J ends were trimmed by 4 bases and 5 bases, with 8 bases remaining between them. This CDR3 has 12 residues. The germline V gene has CDR1 SGHTA and CDR2 FQGNSA. DNA of the CDR3: TGTGCCAGCAGCTGGGCGTTGGAGACCCAGTACTTC. The encoded protein is CASSWALETQYF.

The chain links TRBV6-6 to TRBJ1-4; D is uncertain. Trimming cost V 0 bases and J 8 bases, with 7 bases left between them. The CDR3 is made up of 13 amino acids. The V gene's germline CDR1 is MNHNY and CDR2 SVGAGI (reference sequence). CDR3 coding DNA: TGTGCCAGCAGTTACTCCCAGATAGAAAAACTGTTTTTT. Protein: CASSYSQIEKLFF.

The chain joins TRBV7-7 to TRBJ2-5; TRBD2 matches at 14 bases. Per the germline V gene, CDR1 is SSHAT and CDR2 is FNYEAQ (reference sequence). This CDR3 region has 18 residues. Trimming cost V 1 base and J 4 bases; bases outside gene matches: 8. CDR3: CASSLGLGLAGDRETQYF. The CDR3, as DNA: TGTGCCAGCAGCTTAGGCTTGGGACTAGCGGGAGATCGAGAGACCCAGTACTTC.

The chain employs TRBV14 and TRBJ2-4; D is perhaps TRBD1 (5 bases). CDR3 length equals 17 residues. The germline CDR1 and CDR2 sequences are SGHDN and FVKESK. V was clipped by 1 base and J by 9 bases, with 22 bases between them. The CDR3 DNA reads TGTGCCAGCAGCCAAGGGATAGAGAGACTCGGCCAGGGCATTCAGTACTTC. Its protein product is CASSQGIERLGQGIQYF. Combining the CDR3 with reference TRBV14 and TRBJ2-4 gives the whole variable domain EAGVTQFPSHSVIEKGQTVTLRCDPISGHDNLYWYRRVMGKEIKFLLHFVKESKQDESGMPNNRFLAERTGGTYSTLKVQPAELEDSGVYFCASSQGIERLGQGIQYFGAGTRLSVL.

The rearrangement links TRBV5-1 to TRBJ2-6; TRBD1 agrees at 10 bases. The CDR3 sequence is 20 residues long. Trimming at V came to 0 bases and at J to 2 bases, leaving 11 bases not matched to a gene. Germline loops: CDR1 SGHRS, CDR2 YFSETQ. The CDR3 region is CASSLGGPGQGPTGANVLTF. The CDR3 bases are TGCGCCAGCAGCTTGGGCGGCCCGGGACAGGGGCCAACTGGGGCCAACGTCCTGACTTTC.

The CDR3 is CASSLLGGGNAETQYF. In DNA, the CDR3 is TGTGCCAGCAGTTTATTAGGCGGGGGAAACGCGGAGACCCAGTACTTC. The chain couples TRBV28 to TRBJ2-5, with 7 positions matching TRBD2. V lost 1 base and J lost 5; bases outside the gene matches: 10. This CDR3 has 16 residues. Per the germline V gene, CDR1 is MDHEN and CDR2 is SYDVKM.

V usage is TRBV7-9 and J usage is TRBJ2-7, with 8 bases identical to TRBD2. CDR1 is SEHNR and CDR2 is FQNEAQ in the germline V gene (reference sequence). The CDR3 is made up of 13 amino acids. V gave up 3 bases and J gave up 2 bases; unmatched junction bases: 0. CDR3 loop: CASSLGLAYEQYF. Here the CDR3 DNA reads TGTGCCAGCAGCTTGGGACTAGCCTACGAGCAGTACTTC.